The rows below give T cell receptor beta chains drawn from one sample of a study of T-cell memory formation after mild COVID-19. TCRdb analysed the 5' RACE reads with MiXCR anew, one entry per CDR3 protein. The table records about 250,000 distinct CDR3 sequences, less than 20% of them present only once. The sequenced material came from PBMCs or a T cell subset sorted from them (not recorded which). Receptors originate from an adult woman who had mild COVID-19 (a few samples of this study predate the infection). Cell type and time point are not known. The CDR3 runs from the conserved cysteine through the conserved F or W. A D gene is named only where the DNA matches it firmly. Part of the rows lack a size; the others show once, few, many or a class for expanded clones.

-,TRBJ1-5,TRBV12-3/TRBV12-4,few,CASSWGGRNQPQHF,TGTGCCAGCAGTTGGGGGGGGAGAAATCAGCCCCAGCATTTT
-,TRBJ1-5,TRBV12-3/TRBV12-4,many,CASSPLAGVNQPQHF,TGTGCCAGCAGTCCCCTTGCTGGGGTCAATCAGCCCCAGCATTTT
-,TRBJ2-1,TRBV19,-,CASSIARDYNEQFF,TGTGCCAGTAGTATTGCCAGGGACTACAATGAGCAGTTCTTC
TRBD2,TRBJ2-5,TRBV20-1,few,CSASRTSGGFEFETQYF,TGCAGTGCTTCCCGGACTAGCGGGGGATTCGAGTTTGAGACCCAGTACTTC
TRBD1,TRBJ1-5,TRBV5-1,few,CASSLAPLDRGNQPQHF,TGCGCCAGCAGCTTGGCGCCCCTCGACAGGGGCAATCAGCCCCAGCATTTT
-,TRBJ1-2,TRBV30,few,CAWSAQGNYGYTF,TGTGCCTGGAGTGCACAGGGCAACTATGGCTACACCTTC
-,TRBJ2-3,TRBV7-2,few,CASSSSSLEADTQYF,TGTGCCAGCAGCTCCTCATCGCTAGAGGCAGATACGCAGTATTTT
-,TRBJ2-5,TRBV20-1,few,CSASRAAVYQETQYF,TGCAGTGCTAGTCGAGCAGCCGTGTACCAAGAGACCCAGTACTTC
TRBD2,TRBJ2-3,TRBV4-1,few,CASSLRLAASSTDTQYF,TGCGCCAGCAGCCTCCGACTAGCGGCATCTAGCACAGATACGCAGTATTTT
TRBD2,TRBJ2-1,TRBV5-4,-,CASSPPGASGGNEQFF,TGTGCCAGCAGCCCCCCTGGGGCTAGCGGGGGGAATGAGCAGTTCTTC
-,TRBJ1-2,TRBV19,-,CASSGAGRGNNYGYTF,TGTGCCAGTAGTGGGGCAGGGCGGGGGAATAACTATGGCTACACCTTC
-,TRBJ2-2,TRBV25-1,-,CASSGADTGELFF,TGTGCCAGCAGTGGGGCGGACACCGGGGAGCTGTTTTTT
-,TRBJ1-1,TRBV9,few,CASSVFGGSPTEAFF,TGTGCCAGCAGCGTATTCGGGGGGTCGCCCACTGAAGCTTTCTTT
TRBD2,TRBJ2-1,TRBV29-1,-,CSVHGTSTGEQFF,TGCAGCGTGCACGGGACTAGTACGGGGGAGCAGTTCTTC
-,TRBJ2-1,TRBV7-9,few,CASSRESSYNEQFF,TGTGCCAGCAGCAGGGAAAGCTCCTACAATGAGCAGTTCTTC
-,TRBJ2-2,TRBV4-1,-,CASRPPLLGTPTNTGELFF,TGCGCCAGCAGACCTCCCCTTTTGGGGACCCCAACGAACACCGGGGAGCTGTTTTTT
TRBD2,TRBJ2-5,TRBV7-9,-,CASSSDGGGETQYF,TGTGCCAGCAGCTCGGACGGGGGGGGAGAGACCCAGTACTTC
TRBD2,TRBJ2-1,TRBV28,few,CASSSETSGSDEQFF,TGTGCCAGCAGTTCCGAGACTAGCGGGAGCGATGAGCAGTTCTTC
-,TRBJ1-2,TRBV12-3/TRBV12-4,-,CASSLATQAKSF,TGTGCCAGCAGTTTAGCGACCCAGGCAAAGTCCTTC
TRBD2,TRBJ2-3,TRBV19,-,CASSRRTSGSDTQYF,TGTGCCAGTAGTAGACGGACTAGCGGTTCAGATACGCAGTATTTT
-,TRBJ1-6,TRBV9,few,CASREQIYNSPLHF,TGTGCCAGCAGAGAACAAATCTATAATTCACCCCTCCACTTT
TRBD2,TRBJ2-7,TRBV7-2,many,CASSSSGRNVNEQYF,TGTGCCAGCAGCTCCAGCGGGAGAAACGTCAACGAGCAGTACTTC
-,TRBJ2-2,TRBV24-1,-,CATSTGPINTGELFF,TGTGCCACCAGTACGGGACCGATAAACACCGGGGAGCTGTTTTTT
-,TRBJ1-2,TRBV20-1,few,CSARDRIRVRNGYTF,TGCAGTGCTAGAGATCGAATCAGGGTGAGGAATGGCTACACCTTC
-,TRBJ1-6,TRBV20-1,few,CSAGPSYNSPLHF,TGCAGTGCTGGACCGTCCTATAATTCACCCCTCCACTTT
TRBD1,TRBJ2-1,TRBV6-5,-,CASRGTGGYSYNEQFF,TGTGCCAGCAGGGGGACAGGGGGTTACTCCTACAATGAGCAGTTCTTC
TRBD1,TRBJ2-1,TRBV5-4,-,CASSGRDREQFF,TGTGCCAGCAGCGGCCGGGACAGAGAGCAGTTCTTC
-,TRBJ1-2,TRBV20-1,medium-sized,CSARDPWGTPGDYGYTF,TGCAGTGCTAGAGATCCCTGGGGAACCCCCGGTGACTATGGCTACACCTTC
TRBD2,TRBJ2-7,TRBV27,few,CASSLSGPSGNEQYF,TGTGCCAGCAGTTTATCTGGGCCTAGCGGGAACGAGCAGTACTTC
-,TRBJ2-5,TRBV10-3,-,CAISDGLAEGKETQYF,TGTGCCATCAGTGACGGGTTAGCGGAGGGGAAAGAGACCCAGTACTTC
-,TRBJ1-5,TRBV27,-,CASRPGGSYSNQPQHF,TGTGCCAGCAGACCGGGAGGGAGCTATAGCAATCAGCCCCAGCATTTT
TRBD1,TRBJ1-3,TRBV12-3/TRBV12-4,-,CASSWDRGPNTIYF,TGTGCCAGCAGTTGGGACAGGGGGCCGAACACCATATATTTT
-,TRBJ2-7,TRBV3-1,few,CASSQNLQVIYEQYF,TGTGCCAGCAGCCAGAACCTACAGGTGATTTACGAGCAGTACTTC
-,TRBJ2-2,TRBV20-1,-,CSARDRGRYTGELFF,TGCAGTGCTAGAGATCGAGGCAGGTACACCGGGGAGCTGTTTTTT
-,TRBJ2-4,TRBV29-1,-,CSLRDPTKNIQYF,TGCAGCCTCAGGGACCCGACCAAAAACATTCAGTACTTC
TRBD1,TRBJ2-5,TRBV9,-,CASSVSQGRETQYF,TGTGCCAGCAGCGTATCACAGGGGCGGGAGACCCAGTACTTC
TRBD2,TRBJ2-1,TRBV9,-,CASSAGGGAYNEQFF,TGTGCCAGCAGCGCCGGGGGGGGCGCCTACAATGAGCAGTTCTTC
-,TRBJ1-3,TRBV7-8,many,CASRQLGSSGNTIYF,TGTGCCAGCAGACAACTCGGGAGCTCTGGAAACACCATATATTTT
TRBD2,TRBJ2-3,TRBV2,once,CASSKIKGLATDTQYF,TGTGCCAGCAGTAAAATAAAGGGACTAGCCACAGATACGCAGTATTTT
TRBD2,TRBJ2-1,TRBV20-1,-,CSAKLAGVNEQFF,TGCAGTGCTAAACTAGCGGGAGTTAATGAGCAGTTCTTC
-,TRBJ2-4,TRBV24-1,few,CATSPGVENIQYF,TGTGCCACCAGTCCGGGGGTGGAGAACATTCAGTACTTC
-,TRBJ1-3,TRBV12-3/TRBV12-4,-,CASSLSYTIYF,TGTGCCAGCAGCCTTTCCTACACCATATATTTT
-,TRBJ1-4,TRBV25-1,few,CASSGQFPNEKLFF,TGTGCCAGCAGTGGACAGTTCCCTAATGAAAAACTGTTTTTT
-,TRBJ2-1,TRBV18,few,CASSPGRGAYNEQFF,TGTGCCAGCTCACCTGGCCGGGGGGCGTACAATGAGCAGTTCTTC
-,TRBJ1-2,TRBV7-2,many,CASSLLGREEQHYGYTF,TGTGCCAGCAGCTTATTGGGCAGGGAGGAACAGCACTATGGCTACACCTTC
TRBD2,TRBJ2-1,TRBV29-1,-,CSAGTSYNEQFF,TGCAGCGCAGGGACTAGCTACAATGAGCAGTTCTTC
-,TRBJ1-1,TRBV6-2/TRBV6-3,-,CASSYTDTRFEAFF,TGTGCCAGCAGTTACACCGACACACGCTTTGAAGCTTTCTTT
TRBD2,TRBJ2-1,TRBV20-1,many,CSAPSGTSGDNEQFF,TGCAGTGCCCCCTCCGGGACTAGCGGCGACAATGAGCAGTTCTTC
TRBD1,TRBJ1-4,TRBV11-2,-,CASSFRDSGEKLFF,TGTGCCAGCAGCTTCCGGGACAGCGGGGAAAAACTGTTTTTT
TRBD1,TRBJ1-6,TRBV3-1,few,CASSQDVRTGRSSPLHF,TGTGCCAGCAGCCAAGATGTCCGGACAGGGAGAAGCTCACCCCTCCACTTT